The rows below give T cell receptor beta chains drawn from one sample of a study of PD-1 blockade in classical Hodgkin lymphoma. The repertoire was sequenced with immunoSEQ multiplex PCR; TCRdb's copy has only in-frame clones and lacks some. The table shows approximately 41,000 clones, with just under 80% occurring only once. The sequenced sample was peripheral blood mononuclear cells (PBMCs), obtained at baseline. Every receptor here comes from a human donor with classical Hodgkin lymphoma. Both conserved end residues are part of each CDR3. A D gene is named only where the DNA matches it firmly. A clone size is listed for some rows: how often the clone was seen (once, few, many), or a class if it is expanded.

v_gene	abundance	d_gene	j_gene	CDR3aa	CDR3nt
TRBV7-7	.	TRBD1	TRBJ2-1	CASSLGQGIQNEQFF	TGTGCCAGCAGTCTGGGACAGGGGATACAGAATGAGCAGTTCTTC
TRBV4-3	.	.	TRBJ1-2	CASSQLGYGYTF	TGCGCCAGCAGCCAACTCGGCTATGGCTACACCTTC
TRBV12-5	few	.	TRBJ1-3	CASALGVSGNTIYF	TGTGCTAGTGCCCTGGGGGTCTCTGGAAACACCATATATTTT
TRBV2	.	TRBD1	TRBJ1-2	CASSADRANYGYTF	TGTGCCAGCAGCGCGGACAGGGCTAACTATGGCTACACCTTC
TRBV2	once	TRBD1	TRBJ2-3	CASNSGTGLADTQYF	TGTGCCAGCAACTCCGGGACAGGGCTCGCAGATACGCAGTATTTT
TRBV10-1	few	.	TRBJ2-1	CASSVGGRYNEQFF	TGCGCCAGCAGTGTGGGGGGGCGCTACAATGAGCAGTTCTTC
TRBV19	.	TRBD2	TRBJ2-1	CASSPRAGGLGNEQFF	TGTGCCAGTAGTCCAAGAGCGGGGGGGCTTGGGAATGAGCAGTTCTTC
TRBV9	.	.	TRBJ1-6	CASSVGGGNSPLHF	TGTGCCAGCAGCGTCGGGGGGGGTAATTCACCCCTCCACTTT
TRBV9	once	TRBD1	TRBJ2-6	CASSPGTGFSGANVLTF	TGTGCCAGCAGCCCCGGGACAGGCTTCTCTGGGGCCAACGTCCTGACTTTC
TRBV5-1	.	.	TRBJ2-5	CASSLRSQETQYF	TGCGCCAGCAGCTTGCGGAGCCAAGAGACCCAGTACTTC
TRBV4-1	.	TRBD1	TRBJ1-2	CASSQEGTGGWGYTF	TGCGCCAGCAGCCAAGAAGGGACAGGGGGTTGGGGCTACACTTTC
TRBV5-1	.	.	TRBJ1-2	CASSLVPRDYGYTF	TGCGCCAGCAGCTTGGTTCCAAGAGACTATGGCTACACCTTC
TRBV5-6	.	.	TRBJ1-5	CASSYSPGGDQPQHF	TGTGCCAGCAGCTACTCACCTGGGGGGGATCAGCCCCAGCATTTT
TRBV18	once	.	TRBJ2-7	CASSPPASSYEQYF	TGTGCCAGCTCACCACCCGCGAGCTCCTACGAGCAGTACTTC
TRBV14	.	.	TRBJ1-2	CASSQDLGPYGYTF	TGTGCCAGCAGCCAAGATTTGGGACCGTATGGCTACACCTTC
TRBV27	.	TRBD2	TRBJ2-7	CASSIQRGAGEQYF	TGTGCCAGCAGTATCCAGCGGGGGGCGGGGGAGCAGTACTTC
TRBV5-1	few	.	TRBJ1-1	CASSSRTGGMNTEAFF	TGCGCCAGCAGCTCTCGGACGGGGGGAATGAACACTGAAGCTTTCTTT
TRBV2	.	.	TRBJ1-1	CASQEWQNTEAFF	TGTGCCAGCCAGGAATGGCAGAACACTGAAGCTTTCTTT
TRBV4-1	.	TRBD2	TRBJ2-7	CASSLSGGGTYEQYF	TGCGCCAGCAGCCTTAGCGGGGGGGGAACCTACGAGCAGTACTTC
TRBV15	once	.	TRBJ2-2	CATSRPFPTGELFF	TGTGCCACCAGCAGACCCTTCCCCACCGGGGAGCTGTTTTTT
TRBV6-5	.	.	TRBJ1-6	CASSYQDSYNSPLHF	TGTGCCAGCAGTTACCAAGATTCCTATAATTCACCCCTCCACTTT
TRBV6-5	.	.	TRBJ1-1	CASSPDPNTEAFF	TGTGCCAGCAGCCCAGACCCGAACACTGAAGCTTTCTTT
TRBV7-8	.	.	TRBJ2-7	CASSHTTEDLGYF	TGTGCCAGCAGCCACACGACAGAGGATCTTGGGTACTTC
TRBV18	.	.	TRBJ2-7	CASSPTGFEQYF	TGTGCCAGCTCACCAACGGGTTTCGAGCAGTACTTC
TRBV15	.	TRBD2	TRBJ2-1	CATSRTSGAYNEQFF	TGTGCCACCAGCCGAACTAGCGGGGCTTACAATGAGCAGTTCTTC
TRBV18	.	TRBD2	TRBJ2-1	CASSPLAGGDNEQFF	TGTGCCAGCTCACCACTAGCGGGAGGAGACAATGAGCAGTTCTTC
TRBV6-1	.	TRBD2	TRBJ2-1	CASRGRGGAYNEQFF	TGTGCCAGCAGGGGCCGGGGGGGCGCCTACAATGAGCAGTTCTTC
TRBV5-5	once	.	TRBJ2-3	CASSLDGTDTQYF	TGTGCCAGCAGCTTAGATGGAACAGATACGCAGTATTTT
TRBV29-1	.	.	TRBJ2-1	CSVDGAGESYNEQFF	TGCAGCGTTGATGGGGCAGGTGAGTCCTACAATGAGCAGTTCTTC
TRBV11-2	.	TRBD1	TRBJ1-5	CASSSAQGDISNQPQHF	TGTGCCAGCAGCTCCGCTCAGGGGGACATTAGCAATCAGCCCCAGCATTTT
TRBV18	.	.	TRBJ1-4	CASSADTLEEKLFF	TGTGCCAGCTCGGCGGACACTTTGGAGGAAAAACTGTTTTTT
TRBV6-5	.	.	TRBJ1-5	CASHRVRDQPQHF	TGTGCCAGCCACAGGGTAAGGGATCAGCCCCAGCATTTT
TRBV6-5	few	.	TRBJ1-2	CASSYRQAGGYTF	TGTGCCAGCAGTTATCGTCAGGCTGGTGGCTACACCTTC
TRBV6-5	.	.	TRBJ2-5	CASGRETQYF	TGTGCCAGCGGCAGAGAGACCCAGTACTTC
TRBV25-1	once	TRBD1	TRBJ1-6	CASSEPRQGTNSPLHF	TGTGCCAGCAGTGAACCTCGACAGGGGACTAATTCACCCCTCCACTTT
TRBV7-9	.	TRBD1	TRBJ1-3	CASSLGTGQGDTIYF	TGTGCCAGCAGCTTGGGAACGGGACAGGGAGACACCATATATTTT
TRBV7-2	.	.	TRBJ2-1	CASSLVGGSVYNEQFF	TGTGCCAGCAGCTTAGTAGGGGGTAGCGTCTACAATGAGCAGTTCTTC
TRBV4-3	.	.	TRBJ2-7	CASSLTRQAYEQYF	TGCGCCAGCAGCCTGACTCGACAGGCCTACGAGCAGTACTTC
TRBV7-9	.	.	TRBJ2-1	CASSPRSSYNEQFF	TGTGCCAGCAGCCCCCGGAGCTCCTACAATGAGCAGTTCTTC
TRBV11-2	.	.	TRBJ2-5	CASSLGAELGTQYF	TGTGCCAGCAGCTTAGGGGCAGAATTGGGGACCCAGTACTTC
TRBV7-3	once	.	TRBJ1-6	CASSRDQVSPLHF	TGTGCCAGCAGCCGGGATCAGGTTTCACCCCTCCACTTT
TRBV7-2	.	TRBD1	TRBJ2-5	CASSLAPPGQGYFQETQYF	TGTGCCAGCAGCTTAGCCCCCCCGGGACAGGGTTATTTCCAAGAGACCCAGTACTTC
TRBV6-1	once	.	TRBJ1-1	CASSEIVNTEAFF	TGTGCCAGCAGTGAAATAGTGAACACTGAAGCTTTCTTT
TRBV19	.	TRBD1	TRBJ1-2	CASNRDSNYGYTF	TGTGCCAGTAATAGGGACAGCAACTATGGCTACACCTTC
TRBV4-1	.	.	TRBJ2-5	CASSQESLYQETQYF	TGCGCCAGCAGCCAAGAATCACTGTACCAAGAGACCCAGTACTTC
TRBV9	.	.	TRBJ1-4	CASSVDGTTNEKLFF	TGTGCCAGCAGCGTAGACGGGACAACTAATGAAAAACTGTTTTTT
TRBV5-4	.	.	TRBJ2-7	CASSSTELYEQYF	TGTGCCAGCAGCTCGACAGAGCTCTACGAGCAGTACTTC
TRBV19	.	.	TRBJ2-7	CASSPSAENYEQYF	TGTGCCAGTAGTCCCTCAGCGGAGAATTACGAGCAGTACTTC
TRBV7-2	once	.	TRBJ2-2	CASSPSREVGRTGELFF	TGTGCCAGCAGCCCTTCCCGAGAGGTAGGGCGCACCGGGGAGCTGTTTTTT
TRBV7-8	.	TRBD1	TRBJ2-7	CASTRDSYEQYF	TGTGCCAGCACTAGGGACAGCTACGAGCAGTACTTC
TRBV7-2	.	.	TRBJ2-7	CASSRGSLSYEQYF	TGTGCCAGCAGCCGTGGATCTCTCTCCTACGAGCAGTACTTC
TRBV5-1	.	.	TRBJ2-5	CACSSDSLETQYF	TGCGCCTGCAGTTCCGACAGTCTAGAGACCCAGTACTTC
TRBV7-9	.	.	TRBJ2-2	CASSPLANTGELFF	TGTGCCAGCAGCCCCCTAGCGAACACCGGGGAGCTGTTTTTT
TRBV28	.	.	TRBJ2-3	CASSFGSADTQYF	TGTGCCAGCAGTTTCGGGTCGGCAGATACGCAGTATTTT
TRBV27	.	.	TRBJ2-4	CASTWLFRGALAKNIQYF	TGTGCCAGCACCTGGCTCTTCAGGGGGGCCTTAGCCAAAAACATTCAGTACTTC
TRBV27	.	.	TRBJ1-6	CASSPAGNSPLHF	TGTGCCAGCAGCCCTGCGGGGAATTCACCCCTCCACTTT
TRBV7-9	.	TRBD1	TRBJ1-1	CASSSGQGANTEAFF	TGTGCCAGCAGCTCAGGGCAGGGGGCGAACACTGAAGCTTTCTTT
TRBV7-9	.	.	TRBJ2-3	CASSLYSADTQYF	TGTGCCAGCAGCTTATATTCTGCAGATACGCAGTATTTT
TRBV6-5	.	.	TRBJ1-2	CASREGGKNYGYTF	TGTGCCAGCAGAGAAGGCGGCAAGAACTATGGCTACACCTTC